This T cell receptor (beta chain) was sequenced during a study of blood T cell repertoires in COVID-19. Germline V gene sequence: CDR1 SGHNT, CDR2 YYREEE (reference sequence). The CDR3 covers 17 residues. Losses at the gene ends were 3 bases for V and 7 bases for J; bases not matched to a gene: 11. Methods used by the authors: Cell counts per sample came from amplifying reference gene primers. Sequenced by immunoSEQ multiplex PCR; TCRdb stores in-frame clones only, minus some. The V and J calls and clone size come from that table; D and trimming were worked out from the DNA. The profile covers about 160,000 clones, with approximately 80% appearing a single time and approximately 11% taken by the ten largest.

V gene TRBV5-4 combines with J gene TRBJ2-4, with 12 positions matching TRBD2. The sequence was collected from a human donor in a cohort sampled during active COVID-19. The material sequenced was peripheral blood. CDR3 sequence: CASSSPSGRAGANIQYF. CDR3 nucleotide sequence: TGTGCCAGCAGCTCACCTAGCGGGAGGGCCGGCGCGAACATTCAGTACTTC.